This T cell receptor (beta chain) came from a study of T cell clones after liver transplantation. Study-level results: Compared with third party-reactive sequences, donor-reactive ones declined more, independent of withdrawal success.

Regarding this clone: Its antigen is not identified.

Sequenced by immunoSEQ multiplex PCR; TCRdb stores in-frame clones only, minus some. The sample shows about 24,000 clones, almost 70% of them seen only once. V was clipped by 4 bases and J by 7 bases, with 17 bases between them. Germline values: CDR1 MNHNS, CDR2 SASEGT. The CDR3 spans 14 residues. The sequenced sample was CD4+ T cells from blood, obtained before liver transplant. The rearrangement joins TRBV6-1 to TRBJ2-7, with D unresolved. This clonotype was obtained from a human donor who received a liver transplant. The DNA of the CDR3 is TGTGCCAGCAGTGTAGACCCAGGATTTGGAGAGCAGTACTTC. Translation gives CASSVDPGFGEQYF.